This T cell receptor beta chain was obtained from a study of blood T cell repertoires in COVID-19 (TCRdb year 2020). About the study as a whole: Collaborator samples came from the United States, Italy and Spain and covered acute and convalescent phases of COVID-19. The material from the prospective study consisted of cDNA or gDNA derived from T cells, B-cell-depleted T cells, or PBMCs. Deeply sampled blood TCRbeta repertoires from subjects exposed to, actively infected with, or recovered from COVID-19 were included in the dataset. The repertoires were released in a freely available public database meant as a resource for research on the immune response to SARS-CoV-2. The samples were drawn from two sources: the first 160 participants of the ongoing ImmuneRACE study, and 1,254 subjects contributed by 6 global collaborators. A de-identified subject ID, COVID-19 status, age in years and sex were almost always included in the sample metadata. HLA class I and class II types, where available, came from metadata supplied by the sample provider rather than from assay-based typing.

What the work shows at the level of the full study, not this receptor alone: Clinical and demographic metadata were provided uncurated, with the amount varying by source and participant.

This clone was counted between two and nine times. The antigen it recognizes is unknown. No base qualities exist here, and no much larger clone lies one base off it. At one collaborating source in Seattle, patients were enrolled during active infection and were followed longitudinally through the course of disease. Collaborating institutions collected whole blood in K2EDTA tubes following their own protocols. For TCRbeta analysis, collaborator samples were shipped as frozen whole blood, as isolated PBMCs, or as DNA extracted from either sample type. TCRbeta CDR3 regions were amplified from genomic DNA using the immunoSEQ Assay, a bias-controlled multiplex PCR. On the study's bioinformatics: The number of nucleated cells in each sample was estimated from the amplification of reference gene primers within the assay. To quantify the absolute abundance of each unique TCRbeta CDR3 rearrangement, sequence reads were collapsed and filtered. For each sample, productive Simpson clonality was calculated as the square root of Simpson's diversity index over productive rearrangements. This immuneACCESS table, as held by TCRdb, lists in-frame sequences with V and J called but not all clones. Of the missing ones, under half trace to an unresolved V gene in checked studies; the others have no known cause. That table supplies the V and J calls and clone size; D and trimming were determined from the DNA. The sample yields a few hundred thousand clones; nearly 90% were counted once. The ten largest make up around 10% of the sample.

Relative to germline, V is 1 base shorter and J is 5 bases shorter, with 6 bases between their ends. The CDR3 numbers 13 residues from cysteine through phenylalanine. The read is trimmed to its CDR3 DNA, 39 bases read in frame from base 1. CDR1 and CDR2, per the germline V gene, are MGHRA and YSYEKL. The TCR sequence derives from a woman younger than 45 with COVID-19, enrolled during active disease. This chain is built from TRBV4-1 and TRBJ2-1, with TRBD2 as a weak D call on 5 bases. The material sequenced was peripheral blood. DNA sequence: TGCGCCAGCAGCCAAGGGCGGGACAATGAGCAGTTCTTC. This encodes CASSQGRDNEQFF.